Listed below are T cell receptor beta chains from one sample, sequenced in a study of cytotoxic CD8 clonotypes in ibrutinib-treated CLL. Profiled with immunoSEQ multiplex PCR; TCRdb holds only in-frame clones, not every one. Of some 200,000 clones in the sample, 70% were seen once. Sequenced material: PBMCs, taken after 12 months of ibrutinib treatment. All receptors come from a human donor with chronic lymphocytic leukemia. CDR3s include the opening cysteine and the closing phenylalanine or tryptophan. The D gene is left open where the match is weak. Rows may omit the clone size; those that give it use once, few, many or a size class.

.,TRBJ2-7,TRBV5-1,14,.,CASSLVAEAYEQYF,TGCGCCAGCAGCTTGGTCGCAGAAGCCTACGAGCAGTACTTC
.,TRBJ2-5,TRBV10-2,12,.,CASGGSLGTQYF,TGCGCCAGCGGGGGCTCCCTAGGGACCCAGTACTTC
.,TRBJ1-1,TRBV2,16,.,CASSSSLTVLNTEAFF,TGTGCCAGCAGCTCTAGTCTGACAGTTCTGAACACTGAAGCTTTCTTT
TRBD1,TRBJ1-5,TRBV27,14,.,CASSPDRGDQPQHF,TGTGCCAGCAGCCCGGACAGGGGGGATCAGCCCCAGCATTTT
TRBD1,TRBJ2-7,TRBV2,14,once,CASSGDRGSYEQYF,TGTGCCAGCAGTGGGGACAGGGGGTCCTACGAGCAGTACTTC
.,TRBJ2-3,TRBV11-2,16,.,CASSLREWPPQDTQYF,TGTGCCAGCAGCTTAAGAGAATGGCCTCCACAAGATACGCAGTATTTT
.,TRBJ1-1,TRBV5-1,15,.,CASSLNPWANTEAFF,TGCGCCAGCAGCTTGAATCCCTGGGCGAACACTGAAGCTTTCTTT
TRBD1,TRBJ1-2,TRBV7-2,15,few,CASSFRDSTNYGYTF,TGTGCCAGCAGTTTCCGGGACAGTACTAACTATGGCTACACCTTC
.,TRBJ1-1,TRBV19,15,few,CAARLTGRRNTEAFF,TGTGCCGCCCGCCTCACAGGGCGTAGGAACACTGAAGCTTTCTTT
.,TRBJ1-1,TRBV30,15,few,CAWSGRVGGWTEAFF,TGTGCCTGGAGTGGTAGGGTTGGGGGTTGGACTGAAGCTTTCTTT
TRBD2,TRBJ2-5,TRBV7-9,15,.,CASSLVAGGTETQYF,TGTGCCAGCAGCTTGGTAGCGGGGGGAACGGAGACCCAGTACTTC
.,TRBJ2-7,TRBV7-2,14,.,CASRPFSGRREQYF,TGTGCCAGCAGACCGTTTTCTGGGCGGCGCGAGCAGTACTTC
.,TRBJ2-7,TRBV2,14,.,CASSKGGGSYEQYF,TGTGCCAGCAGTAAAGGGGGGGGTTCCTACGAGCAGTACTTC
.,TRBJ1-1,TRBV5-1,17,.,CASSLGSWGLGNTEAFF,TGCGCCAGCAGCTTGGGGTCATGGGGGCTTGGGAACACTGAAGCTTTCTTT
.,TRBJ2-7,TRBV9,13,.,CASSVADTYEQYF,TGTGCCAGCAGCGTAGCTGATACCTACGAGCAGTACTTC
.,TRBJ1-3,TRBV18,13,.,CATKTGSGNTIYF,TGTGCCACCAAGACAGGCTCTGGAAACACCATATATTTT
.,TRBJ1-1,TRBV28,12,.,CASSPRITEAFF,TGTGCCAGCAGTCCCAGAATCACTGAAGCTTTCTTT
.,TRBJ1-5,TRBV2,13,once,CASSEGWLSPQHF,TGTGCCAGCAGTGAGGGGTGGTTGAGCCCCCAGCATTTT
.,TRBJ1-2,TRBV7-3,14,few,CASSPNGGVDGYTF,TGTGCCAGCAGCCCAAACGGGGGCGTCGATGGCTACACCTTC
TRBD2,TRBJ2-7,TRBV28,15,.,CASSLILAGENEQYF,TGTGCCAGCAGTTTAATCCTAGCGGGAGAAAACGAGCAGTACTTC
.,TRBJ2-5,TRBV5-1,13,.,CASSKDHDETQYF,TGCGCCAGCAGCAAGGATCACGACGAGACCCAGTACTTC
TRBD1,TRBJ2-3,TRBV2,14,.,CASSRQGGTDTQYF,TGTGCCAGCAGCCGACAGGGGGGCACAGATACGCAGTATTTT
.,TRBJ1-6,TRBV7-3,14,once,CASSLGPEVSPLHF,TGTGCCAGCAGCTTAGGGCCCGAGGTTTCACCCCTCCACTTT
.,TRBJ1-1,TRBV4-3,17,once,CASSQDQTKLMNTEAFF,TGCGCCAGCAGCCAAGATCAGACAAAATTAATGAACACTGAAGCTTTCTTT
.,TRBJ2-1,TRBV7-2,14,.,CASSLGGMTNEQFF,TGTGCCAGCAGCTTAGGGGGTATGACTAATGAGCAGTTCTTC
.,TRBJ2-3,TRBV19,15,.,CASNVDPVSTDTQYF,TGTGCCAGTAACGTCGATCCCGTCTCCACAGATACGCAGTATTTT
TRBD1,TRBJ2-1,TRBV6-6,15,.,CASTYQIGQGNEQFF,TGTGCCAGCACCTACCAGATCGGACAGGGCAATGAGCAGTTCTTC
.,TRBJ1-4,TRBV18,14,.,CASSLSSTNEKLFF,TGTGCCAGCTCTCTCTCTTCAACTAATGAAAAACTGTTTTTT
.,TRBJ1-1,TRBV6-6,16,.,CASSYPFQGRSTEAFF,TGTGCCAGCAGTTACCCATTTCAGGGCCGGTCCACTGAAGCTTTCTTT
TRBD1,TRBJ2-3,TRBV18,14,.,CASSPPPGGDTQYF,TGTGCCAGCTCACCACCGCCAGGGGGCGATACGCAGTATTTT